What follows describes a single T cell receptor beta chain. Assay used: immunoSEQ multiplex PCR; TCRdb lists only in-frame clones, some missing. Counted here are more than 150,000 clones, roughly 82% occurring once; the ten biggest clones make up under 5.5%. These data are taken from a study of blood T cell repertoires in COVID-19. On the study more broadly: T cells, B-cell-depleted T cells, or PBMCs supplied cDNA or gDNA.

CDR3 length equals 12 residues. The germline V gene has CDR1 KGHSH and CDR2 LQKENI. Trimming shortened V by 1 base and J by 6 bases, and 7 bases separated the two germline ends. The chain uses TRBV18 and TRBJ2-7, with D hard to call. What was sequenced was peripheral blood. The receptor was isolated from a woman aged 30 to 39 with acute or convalescent COVID-19. DNA for the CDR3: TGTGCCAGCTCACCACGGCTTGGCGAGCAGTACTTC. Protein sequence: CASSPRLGEQYF.